The 7 T cell receptor beta chains in this list originate from one sample, sequenced in a study of identical twins. Using its own MiXCR run on the 5' RACE reads, TCRdb lists one record per CDR3 protein. The sample holds 500,000 or so distinct CDR3 sequences, 13% to 15% seen once. The same sample was also used in a study of yellow fever vaccine responses in identical twins.

Sequenced sample: CD4+ T cells sorted from blood. These receptors were taken from a woman younger than 30 in good health.

This clonotype has only a few counts. J is TRBJ2-1 and V is TRBV5-1; D is unresolved. CDR3 length: 15 residues. CDR1 is SGHRS, CDR2 YFSETQ, per germline. The V end was cut by 0 bases, the J end by 5 bases, with 12 bases between. The CDR3 nucleotides are TGCGCCAGCAGCTTGGTTGGCGGCCCTAACAATGAGCAGTTCTTC. Its protein is CASSLVGGPNNEQFF.

This rearrangement joins TRBV4-3 to TRBJ2-1; TRBD2 matches at 8 bases. Germline CDR1 LGHNA, CDR2 YSLEER. This CDR3 spans 16 amino acids. The ends lost 0 bases at V and 9 bases at J; junction bases unmatched: 10. CDR3 bases: TGCGCCAGCAGCCAAGATCCAAGCGGGAGCCGCGGTGAGCAGTTCTTC. Translating it yields CASSQDPSGSRGEQFF.

The chain employs TRBV10-3 and TRBJ2-3; D tentatively fits TRBD1 or TRBD2 (6 bases each). This CDR3 spans 15 amino acids. Trimming removed 2 bases at V and 5 bases at J, with 14 bases between. CDR1 is ENHRY and CDR2 is SYGVKD in the germline V gene. The CDR3 DNA sequence: TGTGCCATCAGTGAGGGACGGGGGCAGGGAGATACGCAGTATTTT. This translates into CAISEGRGQGDTQYF.

This clonotype was observed a few times. The chain recombines TRBV7-9 with TRBJ2-5; 8 positions match TRBD1. This CDR3 contains 16 residues. Losses at the gene ends were 4 bases for V and 5 bases for J; bases not matched to a gene: 12. Germline-derived CDR1 and CDR2 are SEHNR and FQNEAQ (reference sequence). The CDR3, as DNA: TGTGCCAGCAGCTCCCTCGGACAGGGTCTTCGGGAGACCCAGTACTTC. The encoded protein is CASSSLGQGLRETQYF.

This clonotype was recorded a few times. The V gene is TRBV11-2, the J gene TRBJ2-3; maybe TRBD1 (6 bases). The CDR3 is 14 residues long. V lost 3 bases and J lost 2, with 9 bases in between. The V gene's germline CDR1 is SGHAT and CDR2 FQNNGV. The CDR3 here is CASSLDRLTDTQYF. The CDR3 coding sequence is TGTGCCAGCAGCTTGGACAGACTCACAGATACGCAGTATTTT.

V and J are TRBV7-2 and TRBJ2-1; 9 bases match TRBD2. The CDR3 is 15 residues long. The V and J ends lost 5 bases and 0 bases, in that order; junction bases with no gene match: 2. The germline V gene encodes CDR1 SGHTA and CDR2 FQGNSA. CDR3 sequence (DNA): TGTGCCAGCAGCAAAGCGGGAGGCTCCTACAATGAGCAGTTCTTC. It encodes CASSKAGGSYNEQFF.

The V and J genes are TRBV7-9 and TRBJ2-7, with D uncertain. Trimming cost V 7 bases and J 5 bases, with 9 bases left between them. This CDR3 comprises 11 residues. In germline, CDR1 is SEHNR, CDR2 FQNEAQ (reference sequence). DNA of the CDR3: TGTGCCAGCACCGGTGCTAACGAGCAGTACTTC. This gives the protein CASTGANEQYF.